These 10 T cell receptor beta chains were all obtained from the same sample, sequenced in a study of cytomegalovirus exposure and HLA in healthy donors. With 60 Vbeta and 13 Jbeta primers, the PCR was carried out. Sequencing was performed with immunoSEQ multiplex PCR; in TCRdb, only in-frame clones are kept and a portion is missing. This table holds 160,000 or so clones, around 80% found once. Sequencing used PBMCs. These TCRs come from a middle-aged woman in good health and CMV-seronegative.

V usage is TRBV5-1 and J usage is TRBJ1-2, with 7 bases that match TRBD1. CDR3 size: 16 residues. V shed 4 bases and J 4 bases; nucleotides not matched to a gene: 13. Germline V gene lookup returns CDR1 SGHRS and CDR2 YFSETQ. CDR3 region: CASSLGTASPIYGYTF. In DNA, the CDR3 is TGCGCCAGCAGCCTTGGGACAGCCAGCCCCATCTATGGCTACACCTTC.

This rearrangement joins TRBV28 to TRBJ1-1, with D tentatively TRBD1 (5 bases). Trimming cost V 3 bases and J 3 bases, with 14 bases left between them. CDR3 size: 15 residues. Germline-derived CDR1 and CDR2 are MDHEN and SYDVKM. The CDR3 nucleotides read TGTGCCAGCAGTTTTTACTACCGGGGGGACACTGAAGCTTTCTTT. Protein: CASSFYYRGDTEAFF.

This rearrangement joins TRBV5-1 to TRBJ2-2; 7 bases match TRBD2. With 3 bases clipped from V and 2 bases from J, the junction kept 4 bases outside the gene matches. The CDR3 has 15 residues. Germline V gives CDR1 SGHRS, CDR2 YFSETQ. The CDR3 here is CASSWGLSNTGELFF. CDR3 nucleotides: TGCGCCAGCAGCTGGGGACTATCAAACACCGGGGAGCTGTTTTTT.

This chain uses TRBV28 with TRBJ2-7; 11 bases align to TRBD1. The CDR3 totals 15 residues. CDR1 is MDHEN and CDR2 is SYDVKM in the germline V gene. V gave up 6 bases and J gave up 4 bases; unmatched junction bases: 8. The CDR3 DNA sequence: TGTGCCAGCAGCTCCCCCGGGACAGGGGGTTACGAGCAGTACTTC. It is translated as CASSSPGTGGYEQYF.

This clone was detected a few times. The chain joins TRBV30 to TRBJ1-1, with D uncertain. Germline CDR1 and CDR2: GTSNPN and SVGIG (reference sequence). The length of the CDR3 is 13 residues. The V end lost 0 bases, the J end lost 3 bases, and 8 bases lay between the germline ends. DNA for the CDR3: TGTGCCTGGAGTGTATATCAGGACACTGAAGCTTTCTTT. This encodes CAWSVYQDTEAFF.

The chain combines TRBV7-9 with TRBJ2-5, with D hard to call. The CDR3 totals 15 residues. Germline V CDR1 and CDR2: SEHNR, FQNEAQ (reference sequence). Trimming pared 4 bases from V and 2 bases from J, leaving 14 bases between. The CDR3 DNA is TGTGCCAGCAGCTCACGACGAGTAGCACAAGAGACCCAGTACTTC. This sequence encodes CASSSRRVAQETQYF. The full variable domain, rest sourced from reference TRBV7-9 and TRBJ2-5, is DTGVSQNPRHKITKRGQNVTFRCDPISEHNRLYWYRQTLGQGPEFLTYFQNEAQLEKSRLLSDRFSAERPKGSFSTLEIQRTEQGDSAMYLCASSSRRVAQETQYFGPGTRLLVL.

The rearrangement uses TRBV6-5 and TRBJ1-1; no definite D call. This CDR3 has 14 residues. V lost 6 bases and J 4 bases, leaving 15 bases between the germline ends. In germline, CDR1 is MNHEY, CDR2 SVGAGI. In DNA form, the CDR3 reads TGTGCCAGCAGCCCCCACCCCGGTTCCACTGAAGCTTTCTTT. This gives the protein CASSPHPGSTEAFF.

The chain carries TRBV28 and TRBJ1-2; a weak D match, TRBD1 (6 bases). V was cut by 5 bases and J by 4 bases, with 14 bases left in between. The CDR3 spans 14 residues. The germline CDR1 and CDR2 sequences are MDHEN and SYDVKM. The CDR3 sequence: CASSPTGLSYGYTF. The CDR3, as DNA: TGTGCCAGCAGTCCGACAGGACTTTCCTATGGCTACACCTTC.

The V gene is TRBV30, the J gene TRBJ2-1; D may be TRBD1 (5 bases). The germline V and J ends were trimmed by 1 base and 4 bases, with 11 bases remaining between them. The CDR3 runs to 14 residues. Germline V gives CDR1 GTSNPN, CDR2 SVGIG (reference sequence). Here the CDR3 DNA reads TGTGCCTGGAGTGCGCAGGCAGGGTACAATGAGCAGTTCTTC. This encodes CAWSAQAGYNEQFF. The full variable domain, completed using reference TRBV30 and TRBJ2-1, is SQTIHQWPATLVQPVGSPLSLECTVEGTSNPNLYWYRQAAGRGLQLLFYSVGIGQISSEVPQNLSASRPQDRQFILSSKKLLLSDSGFYLCAWSAQAGYNEQFFGPGTRLTVL.

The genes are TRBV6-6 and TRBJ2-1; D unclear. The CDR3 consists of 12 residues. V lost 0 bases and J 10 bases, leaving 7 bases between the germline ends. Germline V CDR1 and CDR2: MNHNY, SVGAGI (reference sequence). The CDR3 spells CASSYSGVEQFF. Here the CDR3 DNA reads TGTGCCAGCAGTTACTCGGGCGTCGAGCAGTTCTTC.